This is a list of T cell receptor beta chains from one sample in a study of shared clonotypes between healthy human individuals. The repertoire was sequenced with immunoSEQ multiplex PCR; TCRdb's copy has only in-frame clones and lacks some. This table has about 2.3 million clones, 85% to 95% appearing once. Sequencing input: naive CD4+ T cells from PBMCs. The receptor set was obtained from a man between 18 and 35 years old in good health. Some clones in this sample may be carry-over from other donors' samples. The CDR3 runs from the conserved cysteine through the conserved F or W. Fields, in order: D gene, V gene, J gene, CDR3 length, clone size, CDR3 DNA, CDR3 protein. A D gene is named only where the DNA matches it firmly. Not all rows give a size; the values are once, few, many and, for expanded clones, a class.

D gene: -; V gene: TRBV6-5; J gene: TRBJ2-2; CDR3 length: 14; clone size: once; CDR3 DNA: TGTGCCAGCAGTTACTCCCAAAACACCGGGGAGCTGTTTTTT; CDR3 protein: CASSYSQNTGELFF
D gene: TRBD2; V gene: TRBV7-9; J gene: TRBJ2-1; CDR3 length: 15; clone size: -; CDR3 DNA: TGTGCCAGCAGCAGTAGCGGGATATCCTACAATGAGCAGTTCTTC; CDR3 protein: CASSSSGISYNEQFF
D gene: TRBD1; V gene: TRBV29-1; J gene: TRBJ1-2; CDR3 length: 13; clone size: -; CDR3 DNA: TGCAGCGCCTCCGGGACAGGGGGCTCTGGCTACACCTTC; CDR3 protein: CSASGTGGSGYTF
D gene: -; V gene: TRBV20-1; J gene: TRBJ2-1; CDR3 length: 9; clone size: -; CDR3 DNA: TGCAGTACTACTAAGGAGCAGTTCTTC; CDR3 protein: CSTTKEQFF
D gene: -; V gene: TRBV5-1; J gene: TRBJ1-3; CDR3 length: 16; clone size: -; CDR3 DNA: TGCGCCAGCAGCCCGGCTGGGGTAGATTCTGGAAACACCATATATTTT; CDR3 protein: CASSPAGVDSGNTIYF
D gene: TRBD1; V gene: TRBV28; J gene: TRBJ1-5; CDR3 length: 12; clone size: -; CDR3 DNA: TGTGCCAGCAGCCCACAGGGGTTACCCCAGCATTTT; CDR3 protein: CASSPQGLPQHF
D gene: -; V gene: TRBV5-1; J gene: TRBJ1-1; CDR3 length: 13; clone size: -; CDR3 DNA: TGCGCCAGCAATGCGGTTTCGAACACTGAAGCTTTCTTT; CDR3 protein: CASNAVSNTEAFF
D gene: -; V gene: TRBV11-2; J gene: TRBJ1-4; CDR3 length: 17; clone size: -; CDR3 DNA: TGTGCCAGCAGCCCCCTTAGGTTCCTGGGGGGACATGAAAAACTGTTTTTT; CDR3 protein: CASSPLRFLGGHEKLFF
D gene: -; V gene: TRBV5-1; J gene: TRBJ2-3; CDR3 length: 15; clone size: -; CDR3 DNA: TGCGCCAGCAGCTTGTCCGGGATGAGCACAGATACGCAGTATTTT; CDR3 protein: CASSLSGMSTDTQYF
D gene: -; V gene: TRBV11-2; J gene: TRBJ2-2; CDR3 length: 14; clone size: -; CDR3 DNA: TGTGCCAGCAGCTTTTCCAGGAACACCGGGGAGCTGTTTTTT; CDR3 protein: CASSFSRNTGELFF
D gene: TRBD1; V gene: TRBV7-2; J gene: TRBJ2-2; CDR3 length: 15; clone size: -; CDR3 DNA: TGTGCCAGCAGCCTATTAGGACAGGGTCACGGGGAGCTGTTTTTT; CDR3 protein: CASSLLGQGHGELFF
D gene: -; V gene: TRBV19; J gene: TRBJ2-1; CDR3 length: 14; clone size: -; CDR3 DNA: TGTGCCAGTAAGGAGACGAGCTCCTACAATGAGCAGTTCTTC; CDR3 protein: CASKETSSYNEQFF
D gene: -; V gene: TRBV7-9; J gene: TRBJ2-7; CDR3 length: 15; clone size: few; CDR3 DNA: TGTGCCAGCAGCTTACGGTCTACAGGCGCCTTCGAGCAGTACTTC; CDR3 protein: CASSLRSTGAFEQYF
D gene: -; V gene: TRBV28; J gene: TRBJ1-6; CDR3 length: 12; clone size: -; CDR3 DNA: TGTGCCAGCAGTAGGAGCAATTCACCCCTCCACTTT; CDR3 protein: CASSRSNSPLHF
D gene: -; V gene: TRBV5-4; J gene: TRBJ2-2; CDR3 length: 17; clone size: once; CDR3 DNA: TGTGCCAGCAGCACCCCTCAAGGGGCCCCTGGGGCCGGGGAGCTGTTTTTT; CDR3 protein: CASSTPQGAPGAGELFF
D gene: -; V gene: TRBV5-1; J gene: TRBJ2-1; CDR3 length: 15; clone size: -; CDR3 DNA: TGCGCCAGCAGCTTGGTAGCGGACGCTTACAATGAGCAGTTCTTC; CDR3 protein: CASSLVADAYNEQFF
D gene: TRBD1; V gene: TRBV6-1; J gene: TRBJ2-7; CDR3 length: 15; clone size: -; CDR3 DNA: TGTGCCAGCAGTGAACGGGGACAGGGGATCTACGAGCAGTACTTC; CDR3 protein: CASSERGQGIYEQYF
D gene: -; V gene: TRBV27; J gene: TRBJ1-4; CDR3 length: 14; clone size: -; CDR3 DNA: TGTGCCAGCAGTTCGAAGACTGCCAATGAAAAACTGTTTTTT; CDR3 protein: CASSSKTANEKLFF
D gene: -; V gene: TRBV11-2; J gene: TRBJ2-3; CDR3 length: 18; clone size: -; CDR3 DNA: TGTGCCAGCAGCTTAGGGAAATGGGGGACCGAGAGCACAGATACGCAGTATTTT; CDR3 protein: CASSLGKWGTESTDTQYF
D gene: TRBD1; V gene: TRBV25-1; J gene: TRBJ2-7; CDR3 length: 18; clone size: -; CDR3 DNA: TGTGCCAGCAGTGATGGTCGTTGGGGGACAGGGGGGTTCCACGAGCAGTACTTC; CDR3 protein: CASSDGRWGTGGFHEQYF
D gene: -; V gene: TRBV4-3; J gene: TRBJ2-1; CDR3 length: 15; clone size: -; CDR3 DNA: TGCGCCAGCAGCCAAGAAGGCGGATCCTACAATGAGCAGTTCTTC; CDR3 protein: CASSQEGGSYNEQFF
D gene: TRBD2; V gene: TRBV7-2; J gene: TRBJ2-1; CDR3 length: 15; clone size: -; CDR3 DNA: TGTGCCAGCAGCTACACTAGCGGGAAGGGGGTTGAGCAGTTCTTC; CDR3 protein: CASSYTSGKGVEQFF
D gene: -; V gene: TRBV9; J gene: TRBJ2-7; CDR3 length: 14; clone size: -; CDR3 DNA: TGTGCCAGCAGCGTAGCGGCGGAGTCGTACGAGCAGTACTTC; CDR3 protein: CASSVAAESYEQYF
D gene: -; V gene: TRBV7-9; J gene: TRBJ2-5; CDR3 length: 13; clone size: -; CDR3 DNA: TGTGCCAGCAGCCCCTACGACGGTGAGACCCAGTACTTC; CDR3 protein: CASSPYDGETQYF
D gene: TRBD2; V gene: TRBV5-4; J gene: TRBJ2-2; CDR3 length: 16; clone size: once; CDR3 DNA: TGTGCCAGCAGCTCACCGACTAGCGGGAATACCGGGGAGCTGTTTTTT; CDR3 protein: CASSSPTSGNTGELFF
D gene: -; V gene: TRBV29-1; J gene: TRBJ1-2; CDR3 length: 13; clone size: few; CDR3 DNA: TGCAGCGTTGCAAAGGGGTGGGACTATGGCTACACCTTC; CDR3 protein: CSVAKGWDYGYTF
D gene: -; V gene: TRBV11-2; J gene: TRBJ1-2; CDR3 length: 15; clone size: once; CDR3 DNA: TGTGCCAGCAGCCCCCGGTCTCCCGGTGACTATGGCTACACCTTC; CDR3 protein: CASSPRSPGDYGYTF
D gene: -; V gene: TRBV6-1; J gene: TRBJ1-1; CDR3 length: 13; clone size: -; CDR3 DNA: TGTGCCAGCAGTGCACTTTCGAACACTGAAGCTTTCTTT; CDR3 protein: CASSALSNTEAFF
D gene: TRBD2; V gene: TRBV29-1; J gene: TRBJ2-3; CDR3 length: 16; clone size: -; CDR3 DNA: TGCAGCGTTGAAGGGGGACTAGCGGCTAGCACAGATACGCAGTATTTT; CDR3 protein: CSVEGGLAASTDTQYF
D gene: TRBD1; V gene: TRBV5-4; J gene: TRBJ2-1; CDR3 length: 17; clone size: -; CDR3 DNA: TGTGCCAGCAGCTTGGTCGGTAGACAGGGTCCTTACATGCGGCAGTTCTTC; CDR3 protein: CASSLVGRQGPYMRQFF
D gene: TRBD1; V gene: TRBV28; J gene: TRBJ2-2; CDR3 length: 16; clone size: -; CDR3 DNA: TGTGCCAGCAGTTCGACCGGGACAGGCTATCCCGGGGAGCTGTTTTTT; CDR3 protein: CASSSTGTGYPGELFF
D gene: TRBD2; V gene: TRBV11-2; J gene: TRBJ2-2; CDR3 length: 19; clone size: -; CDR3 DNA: TGTGCCAGCAGCTTAGGGTCGCCTAGCGGGAGGCCAAACACCGGGGAGCTGTTTTTT; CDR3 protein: CASSLGSPSGRPNTGELFF
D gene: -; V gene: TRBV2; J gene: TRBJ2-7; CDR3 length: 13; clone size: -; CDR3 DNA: TGTGCCAGCAGGCAGCGGCAGCCCTACGAGCAGTACTTC; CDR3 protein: CASRQRQPYEQYF
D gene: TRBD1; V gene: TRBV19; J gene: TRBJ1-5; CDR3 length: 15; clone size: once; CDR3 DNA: TGTGCCAGTAGTATTCTACAGGGGGACAATCAGCCCCAGCATTTT; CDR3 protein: CASSILQGDNQPQHF
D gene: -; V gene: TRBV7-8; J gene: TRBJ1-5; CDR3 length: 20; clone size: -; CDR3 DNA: TGTGCCAGCAGCTTAGAAGTCCCGGGACGTCTAGGAATTAGCAATCAGCCCCAGCATTTT; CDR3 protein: CASSLEVPGRLGISNQPQHF
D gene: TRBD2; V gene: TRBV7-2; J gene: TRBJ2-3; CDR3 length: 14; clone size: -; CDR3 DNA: TGTGCCAGCAGCTTCCAGACTAGCGGAGATACGCAGTATTTT; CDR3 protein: CASSFQTSGDTQYF
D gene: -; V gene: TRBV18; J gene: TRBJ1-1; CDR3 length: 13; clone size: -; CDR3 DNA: TGTGCCAGCTCACCGGCGTTGAACACTGAAGCTTTCTTT; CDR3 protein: CASSPALNTEAFF
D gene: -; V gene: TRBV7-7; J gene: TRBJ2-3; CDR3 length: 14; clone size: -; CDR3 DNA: TGTGCCAGCAGCTTAGAACTAGCTTCAGATACGCAGTATTTT; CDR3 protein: CASSLELASDTQYF
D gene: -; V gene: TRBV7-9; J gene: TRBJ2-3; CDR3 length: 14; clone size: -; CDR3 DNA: TGTGCCAGCAGCTTAATGGAGAACTCTGATACGCAGTATTTT; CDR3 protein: CASSLMENSDTQYF
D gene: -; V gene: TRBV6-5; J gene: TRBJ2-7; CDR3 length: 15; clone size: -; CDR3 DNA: TGTGCCAGCAGTTACCGTCGGGGAGGACCCTACGAGCAGTACTTC; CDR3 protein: CASSYRRGGPYEQYF
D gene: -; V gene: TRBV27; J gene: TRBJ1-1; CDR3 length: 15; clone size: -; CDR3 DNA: TGTGCCAGCAGTTTATTTCGTGGCACGAACACTGAAGCTTTCTTT; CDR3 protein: CASSLFRGTNTEAFF
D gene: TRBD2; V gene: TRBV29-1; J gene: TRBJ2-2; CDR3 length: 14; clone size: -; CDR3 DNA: TGCAGCGTACTAGCGCTCTCGAACACCGGGGAGCTGTTTTTT; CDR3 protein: CSVLALSNTGELFF
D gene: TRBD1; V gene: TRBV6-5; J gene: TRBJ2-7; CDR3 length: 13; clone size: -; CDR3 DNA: TGTGCCAGCAGACCCGGGACAGTGGGGGAGCAGTACTTC; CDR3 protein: CASRPGTVGEQYF
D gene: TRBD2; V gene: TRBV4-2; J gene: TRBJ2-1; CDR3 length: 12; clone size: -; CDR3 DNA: TGTGCCAGCAGCCAAGATCGGGGGGGGCAGTTCTTC; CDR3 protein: CASSQDRGGQFF
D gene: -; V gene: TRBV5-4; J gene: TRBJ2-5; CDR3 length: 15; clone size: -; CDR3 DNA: TGTGCCAGCAGCTTGATGGAATGGGGGAGGGAGACCCAGTACTTC; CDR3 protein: CASSLMEWGRETQYF
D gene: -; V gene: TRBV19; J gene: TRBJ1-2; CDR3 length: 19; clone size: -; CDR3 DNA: TGTGCCAGTACCTCGGGTCCTAACAGGGTTGCCGTCGGGGGATATGGCTACACCTTC; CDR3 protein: CASTSGPNRVAVGGYGYTF
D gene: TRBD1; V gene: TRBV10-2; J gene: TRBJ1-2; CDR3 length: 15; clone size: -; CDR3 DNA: TGCGCCAGCAGTTCTGGACAGGGACGCAACTATGGCTACACCTTC; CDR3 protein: CASSSGQGRNYGYTF
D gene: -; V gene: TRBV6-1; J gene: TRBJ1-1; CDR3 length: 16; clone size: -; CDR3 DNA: TGTGCCAGCAGTGAAGCGCTCGGACAGCCTTACACTGAAGCTTTCTTT; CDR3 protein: CASSEALGQPYTEAFF
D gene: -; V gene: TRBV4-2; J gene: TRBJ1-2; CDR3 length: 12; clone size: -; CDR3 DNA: TGTGCCAGCAGCCCCGGGGAATGGGGCTACACCTTC; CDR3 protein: CASSPGEWGYTF
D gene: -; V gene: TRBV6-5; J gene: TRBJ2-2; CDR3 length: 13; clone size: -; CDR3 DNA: TGTGCCAGCAGTCGGAGGGCCTCCGGGGAGCTGTTTTTT; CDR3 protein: CASSRRASGELFF
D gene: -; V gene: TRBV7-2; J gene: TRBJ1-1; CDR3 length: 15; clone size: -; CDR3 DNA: TGTGCCAGCAGCCTACGAGGGAGGATCAAGACTGAAGCTTTCTTT; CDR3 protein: CASSLRGRIKTEAFF
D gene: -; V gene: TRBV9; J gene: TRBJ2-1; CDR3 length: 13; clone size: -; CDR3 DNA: TGTGCCAGCAGTCTCACTACCCGGAATGAGCAGTTCTTC; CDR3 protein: CASSLTTRNEQFF
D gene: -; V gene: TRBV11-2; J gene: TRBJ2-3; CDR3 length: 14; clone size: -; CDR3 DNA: TGTGCCAGCAGCTTACAGGGTTCCACAGATACGCAGTATTTT; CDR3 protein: CASSLQGSTDTQYF
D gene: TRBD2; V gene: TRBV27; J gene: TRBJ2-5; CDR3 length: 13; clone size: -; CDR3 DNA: TGTGCCAGCGGAAATAGCGGGCGGGAGACCCAGTACTTC; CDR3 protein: CASGNSGRETQYF